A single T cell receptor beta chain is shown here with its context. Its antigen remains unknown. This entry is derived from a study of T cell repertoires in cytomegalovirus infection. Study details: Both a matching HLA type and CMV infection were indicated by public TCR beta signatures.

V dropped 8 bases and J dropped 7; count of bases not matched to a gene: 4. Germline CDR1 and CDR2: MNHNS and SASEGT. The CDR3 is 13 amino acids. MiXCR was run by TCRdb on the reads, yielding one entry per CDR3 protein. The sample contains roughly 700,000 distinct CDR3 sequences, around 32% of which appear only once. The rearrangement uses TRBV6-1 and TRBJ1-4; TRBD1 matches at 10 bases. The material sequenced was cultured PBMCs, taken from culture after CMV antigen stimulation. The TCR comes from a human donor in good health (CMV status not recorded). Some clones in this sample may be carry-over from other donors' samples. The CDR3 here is CASFGTGVEKLFF. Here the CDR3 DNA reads TGTGCCAGCTTTGGGACAGGGGTTGAAAAACTGTTTTTT.